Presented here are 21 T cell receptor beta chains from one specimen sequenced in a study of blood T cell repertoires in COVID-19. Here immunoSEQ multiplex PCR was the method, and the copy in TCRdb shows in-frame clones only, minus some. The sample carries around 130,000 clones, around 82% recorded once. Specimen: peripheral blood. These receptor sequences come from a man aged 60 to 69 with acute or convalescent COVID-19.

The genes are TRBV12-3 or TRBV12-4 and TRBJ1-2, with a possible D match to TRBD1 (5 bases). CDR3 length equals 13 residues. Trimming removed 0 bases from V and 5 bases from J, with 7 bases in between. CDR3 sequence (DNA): TGTGCCAGCAGTTTAGCTGGGGGGTATGGCTACACCTTC. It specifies CASSLAGGYGYTF.

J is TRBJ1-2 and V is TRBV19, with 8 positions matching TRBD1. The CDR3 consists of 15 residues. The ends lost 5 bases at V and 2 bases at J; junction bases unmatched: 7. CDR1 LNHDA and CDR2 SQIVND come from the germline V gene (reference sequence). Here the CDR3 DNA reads TGTGCCAGTAGTCCGCAGGGGGCGCACAACTATGGCTACACCTTC. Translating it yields CASSPQGAHNYGYTF.

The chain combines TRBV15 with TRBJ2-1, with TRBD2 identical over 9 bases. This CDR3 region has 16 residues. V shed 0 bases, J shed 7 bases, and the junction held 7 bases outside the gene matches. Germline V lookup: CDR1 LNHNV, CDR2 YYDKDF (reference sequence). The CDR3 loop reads CATSREFLAGLNEQFF. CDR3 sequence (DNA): TGTGCCACCAGCAGAGAGTTTCTAGCGGGATTGAATGAGCAGTTCTTC.

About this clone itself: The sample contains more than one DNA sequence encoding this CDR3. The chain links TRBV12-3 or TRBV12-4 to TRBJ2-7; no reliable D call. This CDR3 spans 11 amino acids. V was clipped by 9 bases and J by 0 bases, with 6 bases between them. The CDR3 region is CASSSSYEQYF. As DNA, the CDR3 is TGTGCCAGTTCCAGCTCCTACGAGCAGTACTTC.

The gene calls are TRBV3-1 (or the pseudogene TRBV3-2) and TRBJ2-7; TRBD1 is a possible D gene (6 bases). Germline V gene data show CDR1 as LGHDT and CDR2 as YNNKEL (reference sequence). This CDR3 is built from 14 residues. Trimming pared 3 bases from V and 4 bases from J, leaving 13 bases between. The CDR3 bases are TGTGCCAGCAGCCACCACAGGGTGAGATACGAGCAGTACTTC. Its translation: CASSHHRVRYEQYF.

As DNA, the CDR3 is TGTGCCAGCAGCTTAGGTGGGAGCGGGAGGGCGGTCGAGCAGTACTTC. This encodes CASSLGGSGRAVEQYF. The chain uses TRBV13 and TRBJ2-7; 10 nucleotides agree with TRBD2. Trimming at V came to 0 bases and at J to 6 bases, leaving 8 bases not matched to a gene. The CDR3 consists of 16 residues. Germline CDR1 PRHDT, CDR2 FYEKMQ (reference sequence).

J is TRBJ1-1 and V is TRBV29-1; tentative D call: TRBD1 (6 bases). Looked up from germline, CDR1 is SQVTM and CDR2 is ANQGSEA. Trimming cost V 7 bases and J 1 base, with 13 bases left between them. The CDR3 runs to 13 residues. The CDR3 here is CSGGQNKNTEAFF. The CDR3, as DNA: TGCAGCGGTGGACAGAACAAGAACACTGAAGCTTTCTTT.

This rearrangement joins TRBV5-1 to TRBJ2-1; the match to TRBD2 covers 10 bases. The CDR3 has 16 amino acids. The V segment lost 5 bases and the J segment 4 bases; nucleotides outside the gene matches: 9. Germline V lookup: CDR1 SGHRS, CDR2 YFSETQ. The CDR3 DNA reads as TGCGCCAGCAGTTCAAGCGGGGGGGCCGTGTACAATGAGCAGTTCTTC. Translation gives CASSSSGGAVYNEQFF.

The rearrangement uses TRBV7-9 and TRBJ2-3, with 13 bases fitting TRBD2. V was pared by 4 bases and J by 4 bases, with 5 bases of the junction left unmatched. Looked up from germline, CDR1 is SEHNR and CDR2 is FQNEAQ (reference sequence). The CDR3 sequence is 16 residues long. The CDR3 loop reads CASSSWTSGRADTQYF. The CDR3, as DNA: TGTGCCAGCAGCTCCTGGACTAGCGGGAGAGCAGATACGCAGTATTTT.

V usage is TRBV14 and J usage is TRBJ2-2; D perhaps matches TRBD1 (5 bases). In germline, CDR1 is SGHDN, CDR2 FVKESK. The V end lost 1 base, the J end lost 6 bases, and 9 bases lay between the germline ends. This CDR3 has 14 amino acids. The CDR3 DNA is TGTGCCAGCAGCCAAGGAAGGGGATCCGGGGAGCTGTTTTTT. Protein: CASSQGRGSGELFF.

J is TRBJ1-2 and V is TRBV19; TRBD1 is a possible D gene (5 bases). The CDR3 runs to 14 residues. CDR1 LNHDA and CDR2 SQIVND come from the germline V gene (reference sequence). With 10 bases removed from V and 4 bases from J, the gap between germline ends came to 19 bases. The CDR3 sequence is CATTRGRTSYGYTF. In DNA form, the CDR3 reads TGTGCCACCACAAGGGGCAGAACTTCCTATGGCTACACCTTC.

The CDR3 nucleotides read TGTGCCACAAAAGCTAATACACAGGGATACGGCTACACCTTC. This gives the protein CATKANTQGYGYTF. V usage is TRBV19 and J usage is TRBJ1-2; tentatively, D is TRBD1 (6 bases). This CDR3 contains 14 residues. Trimming pared 10 bases from V and 8 bases from J, leaving 23 bases between. Germline loops: CDR1 LNHDA, CDR2 SQIVND (reference sequence).

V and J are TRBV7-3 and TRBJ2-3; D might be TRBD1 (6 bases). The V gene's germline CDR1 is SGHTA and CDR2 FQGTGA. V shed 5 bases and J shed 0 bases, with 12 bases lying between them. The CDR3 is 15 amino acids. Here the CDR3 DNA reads TGTGCCAGCAGCGACCAGGGACAAAGCACAGATACGCAGTATTTT. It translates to CASSDQGQSTDTQYF.

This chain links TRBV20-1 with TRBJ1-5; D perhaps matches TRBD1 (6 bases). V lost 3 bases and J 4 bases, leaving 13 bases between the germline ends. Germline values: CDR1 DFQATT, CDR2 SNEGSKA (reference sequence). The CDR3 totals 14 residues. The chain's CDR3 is CSASQGQGNQPQHF. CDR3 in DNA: TGCAGTGCTAGTCAGGGCCAGGGGAATCAGCCCCAGCATTTT.

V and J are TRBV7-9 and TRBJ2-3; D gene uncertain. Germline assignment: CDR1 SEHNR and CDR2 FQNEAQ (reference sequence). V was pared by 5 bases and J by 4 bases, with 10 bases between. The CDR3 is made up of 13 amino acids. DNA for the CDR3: TGTGCCAGCAGCAAAAACAATCCAGATACGCAGTATTTT. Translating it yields CASSKNNPDTQYF.

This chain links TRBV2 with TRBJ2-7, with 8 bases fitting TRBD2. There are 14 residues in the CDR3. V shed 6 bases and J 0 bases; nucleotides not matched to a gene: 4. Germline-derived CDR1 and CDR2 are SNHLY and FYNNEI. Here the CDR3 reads CASRAGTSSYEQYF. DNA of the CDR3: TGTGCCAGCAGGGCCGGGACTAGCTCCTACGAGCAGTACTTC.

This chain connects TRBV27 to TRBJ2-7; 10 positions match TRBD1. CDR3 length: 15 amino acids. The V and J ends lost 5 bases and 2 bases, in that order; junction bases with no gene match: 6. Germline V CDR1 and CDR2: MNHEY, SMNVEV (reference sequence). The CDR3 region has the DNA TGTGCCAGCAGTACATCCGGGACAGGGGCCTACGAGCAGTACTTC. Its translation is CASSTSGTGAYEQYF.

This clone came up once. The DNA for the CDR3 is TGTGCCAGCAGCGTAGCCTCCTTCGGGACTAGCGGAGTGGGAGATACGCAGTATTTT. This translates into CASSVASFGTSGVGDTQYF. The rearrangement uses TRBV9 and TRBJ2-3; TRBD2 matches at 11 bases. The CDR3 is 19 residues long. J was trimmed by 5 bases and V by 0 bases; bases with no gene match: 14. Per germline, CDR1 SGDLS and CDR2 YYNGEE.

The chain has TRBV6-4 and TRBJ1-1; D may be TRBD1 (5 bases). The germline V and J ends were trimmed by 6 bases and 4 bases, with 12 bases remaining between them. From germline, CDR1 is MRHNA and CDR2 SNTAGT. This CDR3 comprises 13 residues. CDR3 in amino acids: CASRSQGSTEAFF. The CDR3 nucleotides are TGTGCCAGCAGAAGCCAGGGAAGCACTGAAGCTTTCTTT.

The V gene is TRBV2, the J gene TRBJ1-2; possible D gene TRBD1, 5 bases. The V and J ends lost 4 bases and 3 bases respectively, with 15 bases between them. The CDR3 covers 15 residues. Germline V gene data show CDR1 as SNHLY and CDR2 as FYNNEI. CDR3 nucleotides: TGTGCCAGCAGTGCGGGACGGGGGGGGTACTATGGCTACACCTTC. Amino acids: CASSAGRGGYYGYTF.

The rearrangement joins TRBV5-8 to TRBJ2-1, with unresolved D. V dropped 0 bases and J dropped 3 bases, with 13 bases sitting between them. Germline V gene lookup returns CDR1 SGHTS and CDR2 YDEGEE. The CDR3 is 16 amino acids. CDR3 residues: CASSLESAQRYNEQFF. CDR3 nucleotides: TGTGCCAGCAGCTTGGAATCGGCGCAGCGCTACAATGAGCAGTTCTTC. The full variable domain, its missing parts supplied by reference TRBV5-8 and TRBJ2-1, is EAGVTQSPTHLIKTRGQQATLRCSPISGHTSVYWYQQALGLGLQFLLWYDEGEERNRGNFPPRFSGRQFPNYSSELNVNALELEDSALYLCASSLESAQRYNEQFFGPGTRLTVL.